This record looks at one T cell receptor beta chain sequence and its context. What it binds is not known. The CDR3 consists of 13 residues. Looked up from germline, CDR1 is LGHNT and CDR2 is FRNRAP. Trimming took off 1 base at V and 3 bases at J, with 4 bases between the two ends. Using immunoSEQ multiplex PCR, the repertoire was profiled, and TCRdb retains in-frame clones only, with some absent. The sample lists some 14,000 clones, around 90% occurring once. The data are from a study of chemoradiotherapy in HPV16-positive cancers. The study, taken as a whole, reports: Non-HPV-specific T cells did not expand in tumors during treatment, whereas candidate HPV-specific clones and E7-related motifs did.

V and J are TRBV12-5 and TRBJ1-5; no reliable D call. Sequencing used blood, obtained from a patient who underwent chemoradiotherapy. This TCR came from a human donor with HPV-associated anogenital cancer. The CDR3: CASGLGPNQPQHF. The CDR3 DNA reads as TGTGCTAGTGGTTTGGGGCCCAATCAGCCCCAGCATTTT.